Listed below are T cell receptor beta chains from one sample, sequenced in a study of shared clonotypes between healthy human individuals. The method was immunoSEQ multiplex PCR; TCRdb's version includes in-frame clones alone and lacks a portion of them. Of hundreds of thousands of clones in the sample, around 78% were seen once. Input material: PBMCs. The receptors here all came from a woman in her thirties or forties in good health. Some clones in this sample may be carry-over from other donors' samples. The CDR3 runs from the conserved cysteine through the conserved F or W. Fields, in order: clone size, V gene, J gene, D gene, CDR3 DNA, CDR3 protein. D genes are given only for firm matches. Clone size, where shown, is once, few, many, or a class for clones that have expanded.

>.|TRBV5-6|TRBJ2-3|.
TGTGCCAGCAGTAGGACATCAGGATACACAGATACGCAGTATTTT
CASSRTSGYTDTQYF
>few|TRBV7-8|TRBJ2-3|.
TGTGCCAGCAGCTTGAAGCGGCTAGGAGGCACAGATACGCAGTATTTT
CASSLKRLGGTDTQYF
>.|TRBV21-1|TRBJ2-7|.
TGTGCCAGCAGCAATTTACCTAGCGGGCTTCCCTACGAGCAGTACTTC
CASSNLPSGLPYEQYF
>few|TRBV28|TRBJ1-5|.
TGTGCCAGCAGTTTAGTACAGGGAGGGCAGCCCCAGCATTTT
CASSLVQGGQPQHF
>.|TRBV4-1|TRBJ2-2|TRBD2
TGCGCCAGCAGCCGAGGACTAGCGGGAGGTTTAGACACCGGGGAGCTGTTTTTT
CASSRGLAGGLDTGELFF
>many|TRBV2|TRBJ2-7|TRBD2
TGTGCCAGCAGGCGACTAGCGGGCGTCTCCTACGAGCAGTACTTC
CASRRLAGVSYEQYF
>many|TRBV5-1|TRBJ2-5|.
TGCGCCAGCAGCCTTGGTCCCTCCGGGGAGACCCAGTACTTC
CASSLGPSGETQYF
>.|TRBV5-1|TRBJ2-2|.
TGCGCCAGCAGCTTTGGCGGACTGAACACCGGGGAGCTGTTTTTT
CASSFGGLNTGELFF
>.|TRBV9|TRBJ2-3|.
TGTGCCAGCAGCGTAGGGGCAGGGCCTAGCACAGATACGCAGTATTTT
CASSVGAGPSTDTQYF
>.|TRBV28|TRBJ2-3|.
TGTGCCAGCAGTTTTGCGGGGCCCGGCTATACAGATACGCAGTATTTT
CASSFAGPGYTDTQYF
>.|TRBV28|TRBJ1-2|.
TGTGCAGGATCTACCCAAAACTATGGCTACACCTTC
CAGSTQNYGYTF
>.|TRBV18|TRBJ2-1|.
TGTGCCAGCTCACCAGAGGTTCAGGGTTGGGAGCAGTTCTTC
CASSPEVQGWEQFF
>.|TRBV29-1|TRBJ2-3|.
TGCAGCGTTGTCAGTAGTGGAGATACGCAGTATTTT
CSVVSSGDTQYF
>.|TRBV28|TRBJ2-7|TRBD2
TGTGCCAGCAGTCTTGGTAGCGGGAGCTCCTACGAGCAGTACTTC
CASSLGSGSSYEQYF
>.|TRBV28|TRBJ1-2|.
TGTGCCACCCCGGGACAACTTAACTATGGCTACACCTTC
CATPGQLNYGYTF
>.|TRBV5-4|TRBJ2-1|.
TGTGCCAGCAGCTTGGGGAGCGGAACTACCTACAATGAGCAGTTCTTC
CASSLGSGTTYNEQFF
>.|TRBV6-1|TRBJ2-5|TRBD2
TGTGCCAGCAGCAGCGGGAGTACCCAAGAGACCCAGTACTTC
CASSSGSTQETQYF
>.|TRBV28|TRBJ2-7|TRBD1
TGTGCCAGCACCCCCTTGGACAGGGACTTCTACGAGCAGTACTTC
CASTPLDRDFYEQYF
>.|TRBV30|TRBJ2-5|.
TGTGCCTGGAGTGTACGGGGGGCGCAAGAGACCCAGTACTTC
CAWSVRGAQETQYF
>.|TRBV28|TRBJ1-3|.
TGTGCCAGCAGTTTAGGCGGGGCCTTCTCTGGAAACACCATATATTTT
CASSLGGAFSGNTIYF
>.|TRBV15|TRBJ2-7|.
TGTGCCACCAGCAGAGATCGGGTTAGCTCCTACGAGCAGTACTTC
CATSRDRVSSYEQYF
>few|TRBV11-3|TRBJ2-3|.
TGTGCCAGCAGCTTAGATCGGGGCACAGATACGCAGTATTTT
CASSLDRGTDTQYF
>.|TRBV14|TRBJ2-1|TRBD1
TGTGCCAGCAGACGGACAGGGGGCGATGAGCAGTTCTTC
CASRRTGGDEQFF
>.|TRBV14|TRBJ2-5|.
TGTGCCAGCAGCCAAGTTGCGGGGAGGACCCAGTACTTC
CASSQVAGRTQYF
>few|TRBV29-1|TRBJ1-1|.
TGCAGCGTTCAAGCGGGATGGGGCATGAACACTGAAGCTTTCTTT
CSVQAGWGMNTEAFF
>.|TRBV4-2|TRBJ2-7|TRBD2
TGTGCCAGCAGCCAAGACTTAGCGGGAGGGCGCGAGCAGTACTTC
CASSQDLAGGREQYF
>.|TRBV6-1|TRBJ1-3|.
TGTGCCAGCAGTGAACCCGGGTCTGGAAACACCATATATTTT
CASSEPGSGNTIYF
>.|TRBV4-2|TRBJ1-1|TRBD1
TGTGCCAGCAGCCAAGTCCCCGGTCCGGGACAGGGATGGGCTTTCTTT
CASSQVPGPGQGWAFF
>.|TRBV30|TRBJ2-5|.
TGTGCCTGGAGTGTGGGGAGACAAGAGACCCAGTACTTC
CAWSVGRQETQYF
>.|TRBV14|TRBJ2-5|.
TGTGCCAGCAGCCGCGTCGGGCGGTGGAGGGAGACCCAGTACTTC
CASSRVGRWRETQYF
>once|TRBV28|TRBJ1-2|TRBD1
TGTGCCAGCAGTTTAACCGGGACAGTGCATGGCTACACCTTC
CASSLTGTVHGYTF
>.|TRBV25-1|TRBJ1-2|.
TGTGCCAGCAGTGAACCCGGAGGGTCGTATGACTATGGCTACACCTTC
CASSEPGGSYDYGYTF
>.|TRBV6-1|TRBJ1-2|.
TGTGCCAGCAGTGTTGGCAGGGACTATGGCTACACCTTC
CASSVGRDYGYTF
>.|TRBV5-1|TRBJ2-7|.
TGCGCCAGCAGCTTGGGACTAGATACCTACGAGCAGTACTTC
CASSLGLDTYEQYF
>.|TRBV6-5|TRBJ2-7|.
TGTGCCAGCAGTTACTCGAGGGCGGGGTTTCCCCACGAGCAGTACTTC
CASSYSRAGFPHEQYF
>.|TRBV4-1|TRBJ2-3|TRBD2
TGCGCCAGCAGCCTTTCGACTAGCGGGAGGGTCCTTTATCCAGATACGCAGTATTTT
CASSLSTSGRVLYPDTQYF
>.|TRBV7-7|TRBJ2-3|TRBD2
TGTGCTAGCAGTATAGGACTAGCGGGAACAGATACGCAGTATTTT
CASSIGLAGTDTQYF
>.|TRBV30|TRBJ1-4|.
TGTGCCTGGAACTCTCTGGGTAGGGGAGGGGGTGAAAAACTGTTTTTT
CAWNSLGRGGGEKLFF
>once|TRBV19|TRBJ1-5|.
TGTGCCAGTACCACCGAGGGGATCAATCAGCCCCAGCATTTT
CASTTEGINQPQHF
>.|TRBV6-1|TRBJ1-1|TRBD1
TGTGCCAGCAGCGACAGGGAGAACACCGAAGCTCTCTTT
CASSDRENTEALF
>many|TRBV6-1|TRBJ2-7|.
TGTGCCAGCACGGAAAGGTTAGAGCAGTACTTC
CASTERLEQYF
>.|TRBV28|TRBJ2-7|.
TGTGCCAGCAGTTTTCACGGACCCTACGAGCAGTACTTC
CASSFHGPYEQYF
>.|TRBV29-1|TRBJ1-2|.
TGCAGCGACAGGGCCGTAGGGTATGGCTACACCTTC
CSDRAVGYGYTF
>.|TRBV19|TRBJ2-2|.
TGTGCCAGTAGCCTGCTTAACACCGGGGAGCTGTTTTTT
CASSLLNTGELFF